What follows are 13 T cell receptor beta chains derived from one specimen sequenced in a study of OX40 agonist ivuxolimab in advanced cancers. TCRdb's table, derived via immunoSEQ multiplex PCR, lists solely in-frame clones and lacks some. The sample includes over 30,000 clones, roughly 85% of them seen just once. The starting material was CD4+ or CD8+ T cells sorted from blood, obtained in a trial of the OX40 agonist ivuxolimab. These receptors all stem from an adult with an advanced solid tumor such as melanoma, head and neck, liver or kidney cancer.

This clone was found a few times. Written as DNA, the CDR3 is TGCAGCGTTGAAGTCCCGTTGCTCCTTTCCGCTTTCTTT. This sequence encodes CSVEVPLLLSAFF. The rearrangement uses TRBV29-1 and TRBJ1-1; D call uncertain. Germline V CDR1 and CDR2: SQVTM, ANQGSEA. The CDR3 consists of 13 residues. V was trimmed by 1 base and J by 11 bases, leaving 17 bases between them.

CDR3 amino acids: CASSLEQGAYGYTF. Written as DNA, the CDR3 is TGTGCCAGCAGCTTAGAACAGGGGGCGTATGGCTACACCTTC. V usage is TRBV11-2 and J usage is TRBJ1-2, with 9 bases matching TRBD1. The J segment lost 5 bases and the V segment lost 0 bases, leaving 1 base of the junction unmatched. The CDR3 consists of 14 residues. CDR1 and CDR2 from the germline V gene are SGHAT and FQNNGV.

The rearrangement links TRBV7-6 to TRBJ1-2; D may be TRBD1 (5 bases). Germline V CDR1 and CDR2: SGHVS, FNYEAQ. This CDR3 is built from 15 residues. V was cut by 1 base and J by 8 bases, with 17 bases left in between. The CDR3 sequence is CASSLGGSPLEGYTF. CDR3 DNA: TGTGCCAGCAGCTTAGGGGGGTCCCCCCTCGAGGGCTACACCTTC.

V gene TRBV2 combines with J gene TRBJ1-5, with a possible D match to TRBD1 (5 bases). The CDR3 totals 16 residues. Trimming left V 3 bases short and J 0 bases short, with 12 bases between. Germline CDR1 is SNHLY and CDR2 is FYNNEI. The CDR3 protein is CASSETPGYSNQPQHF. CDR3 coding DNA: TGTGCCAGCAGTGAGACACCAGGGTATAGCAATCAGCCCCAGCATTTT.

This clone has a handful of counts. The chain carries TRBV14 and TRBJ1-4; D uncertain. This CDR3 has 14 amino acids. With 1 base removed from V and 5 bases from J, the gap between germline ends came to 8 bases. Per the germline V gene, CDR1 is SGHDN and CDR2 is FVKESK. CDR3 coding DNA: TGTGCCAGCAGCCAAGGGCCCCCGAATGAAAAACTGTTTTTT. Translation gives CASSQGPPNEKLFF.

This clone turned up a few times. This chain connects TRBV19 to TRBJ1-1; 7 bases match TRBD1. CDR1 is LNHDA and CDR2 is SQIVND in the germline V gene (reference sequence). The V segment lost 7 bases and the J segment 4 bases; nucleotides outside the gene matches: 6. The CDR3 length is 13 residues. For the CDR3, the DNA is TGTGCCAGTACCTTCTACAGGGGCACTGAAGCTTTCTTT. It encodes CASTFYRGTEAFF. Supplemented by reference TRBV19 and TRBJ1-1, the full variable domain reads DGGITQSPKYLFRKEGQNVTLSCEQNLNHDAMYWYRQDPGQGLRLIYYSQIVNDFQKGDIAEGYSVSREKKESFPLTVTSAQKNPTAFYLCASTFYRGTEAFFGQGTRLTVV.

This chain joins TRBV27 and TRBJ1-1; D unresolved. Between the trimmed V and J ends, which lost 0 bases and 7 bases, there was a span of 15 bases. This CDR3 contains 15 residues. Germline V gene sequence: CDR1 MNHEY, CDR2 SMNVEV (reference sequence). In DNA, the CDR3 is TGTGCCAGCAGTTTATCGATACAGAGTGGCTTTGAAGCTTTCTTT. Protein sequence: CASSLSIQSGFEAFF.

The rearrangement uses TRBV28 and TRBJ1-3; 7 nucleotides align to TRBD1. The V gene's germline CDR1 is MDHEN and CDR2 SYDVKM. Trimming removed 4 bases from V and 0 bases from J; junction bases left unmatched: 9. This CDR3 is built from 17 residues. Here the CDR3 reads CASSSLTGLSSGNTIYF. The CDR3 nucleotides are TGTGCCAGCAGTTCCCTGACAGGGCTCTCCTCTGGAAACACCATATATTTT.

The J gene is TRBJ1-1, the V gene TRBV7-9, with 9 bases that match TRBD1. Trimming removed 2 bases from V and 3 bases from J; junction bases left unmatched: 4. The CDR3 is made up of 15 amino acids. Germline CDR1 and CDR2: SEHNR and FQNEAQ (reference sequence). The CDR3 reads CASSLQQGADTEAFF. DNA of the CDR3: TGTGCCAGCAGCTTACAACAGGGGGCGGACACTGAAGCTTTCTTT.

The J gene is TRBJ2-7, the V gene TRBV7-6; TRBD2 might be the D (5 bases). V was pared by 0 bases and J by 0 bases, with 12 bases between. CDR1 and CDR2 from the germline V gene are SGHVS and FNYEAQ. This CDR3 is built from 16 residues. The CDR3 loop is CASSLAGSGNSYEQYF. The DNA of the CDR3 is TGTGCCAGCAGCTTAGCCGGGTCCGGGAACTCCTACGAGCAGTACTTC.

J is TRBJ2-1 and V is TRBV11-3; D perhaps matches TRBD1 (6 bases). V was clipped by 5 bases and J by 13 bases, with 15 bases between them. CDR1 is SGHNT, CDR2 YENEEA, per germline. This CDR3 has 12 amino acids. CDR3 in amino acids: CASSGLRGTQFF. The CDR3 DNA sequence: TGTGCCAGCAGCGGCTTAAGGGGGACCCAGTTCTTC.

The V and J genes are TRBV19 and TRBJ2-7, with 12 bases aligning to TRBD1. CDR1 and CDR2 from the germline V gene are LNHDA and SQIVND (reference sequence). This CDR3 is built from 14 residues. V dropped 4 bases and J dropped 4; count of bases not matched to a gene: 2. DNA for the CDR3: TGTGCCAGTAGTACGGGACAGGGGGCTTACGAGCAGTACTTC. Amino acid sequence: CASSTGQGAYEQYF.

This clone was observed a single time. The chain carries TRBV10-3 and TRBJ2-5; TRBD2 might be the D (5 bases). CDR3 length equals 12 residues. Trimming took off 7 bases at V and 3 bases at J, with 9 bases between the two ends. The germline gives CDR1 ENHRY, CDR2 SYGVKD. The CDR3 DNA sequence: TGTGCCATCACTGGGGAGAAAGAGACCCAGTACTTC. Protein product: CAITGEKETQYF.